This is a list of T cell receptor beta chains from one sample in a study of relationships among human T cell subsets. TCRdb re-analysed the multiplex PCR reads in MiXCR, keeping a single row per CDR3 protein. The table shows roughly 7,400 distinct CDR3 sequences, with about two thirds occurring only once. Sequenced input: naive and transitional (CD45RA+) T cells sorted from blood. Receptor source: a man aged 40-55 years in good health. Both conserved end residues are part of each CDR3. The order of the fields is D gene, V gene, clone size, J gene, CDR3 protein, CDR3 DNA. A D gene is named only where the DNA matches it firmly. Expanded clones get a size class; other rows say once, few or many, or leave the size out.

D: .
V: TRBV28
size: .
J: TRBJ1-5
CDR3: CASSLLATSNQPQHF
DNA: TGTGCCAGCAGTTTATTGGCCACTAGCAATCAGCCCCAGCATTTT

D: .
V: TRBV4-1
size: once
J: TRBJ1-2
CDR3: CASSQEPGRGYTF
DNA: TGCGCCAGCAGCCAAGAGCCAGGGCGAGGCTACACCTTC

D: TRBD2
V: TRBV24-1
size: .
J: TRBJ2-3
CDR3: CATSKRGTTDTQYF
DNA: TGTGCCACCAGTAAGCGGGGGACAACAGATACGCAGTATTTT

D: .
V: TRBV20-1
size: .
J: TRBJ1-1
CDR3: CSAPFGMNTEAFF
DNA: TGCAGTGCTCCCTTCGGGATGAACACTGAAGCTTTCTTT

D: .
V: TRBV28
size: few
J: TRBJ2-5
CDR3: CASSLQETQYF
DNA: TGTGCCAGCAGTTTACAAGAGACCCAGTACTTC

D: .
V: TRBV29-1
size: .
J: TRBJ2-5
CDR3: CSVEEQPETQYF
DNA: TGCAGCGTTGAAGAACAGCCGGAGACCCAGTACTTC

D: .
V: TRBV6-6
size: .
J: TRBJ2-5
CDR3: CASRPRQETRTQYF
DNA: TGTGCCAGCAGGCCGAGACAGGAGACGAGGACCCAGTACTTC

D: .
V: TRBV12-3/TRBV12-4
size: once
J: TRBJ1-1
CDR3: CASSQGIRSTNTEAFF
DNA: TGTGCCAGCAGCCAAGGAATCAGGTCGACGAACACTGAAGCTTTCTTT

D: .
V: TRBV10-3
size: .
J: TRBJ1-1
CDR3: CAISQDGPEAFF
DNA: TGTGCCATCAGCCAGGACGGACCTGAAGCTTTCTTT

D: .
V: TRBV14
size: .
J: TRBJ1-2
CDR3: CASSQAAGEYGYTF
DNA: TGTGCCAGCAGCCAAGCGGCAGGGGAGTATGGCTACACCTTC

D: .
V: TRBV4-2
size: .
J: TRBJ2-7
CDR3: CASSQVGGGYEQYF
DNA: TGTGCCAGCAGCCAAGTAGGGGGAGGCTACGAGCAGTACTTC

D: TRBD1
V: TRBV27
size: large
J: TRBJ1-1
CDR3: CASEDRGAMNTEAFF
DNA: TGTGCCAGCGAGGACAGGGGCGCCATGAACACTGAAGCTTTCTTT

D: .
V: TRBV11-2
size: .
J: TRBJ2-3
CDR3: CASSLGGRTSTDTQYF
DNA: TGTGCCAGCAGCTTAGGTGGCAGAACTAGCACAGATACGCAGTATTTT

D: TRBD1
V: TRBV10-2
size: few
J: TRBJ2-7
CDR3: CASAGQGVEQYF
DNA: TGCGCCAGCGCAGGACAGGGCGTAGAGCAGTACTTC

D: .
V: TRBV27
size: .
J: TRBJ2-3
CDR3: CASTPYGLAPRPADTQYF
DNA: TGTGCCAGCACCCCCTACGGGCTAGCCCCTAGGCCGGCAGATACGCAGTATTTT

D: .
V: TRBV27
size: .
J: TRBJ2-7
CDR3: CASSLGEQYF
DNA: TGTGCCAGCAGTCTGGGGGAGCAGTACTTC

D: .
V: TRBV12-3/TRBV12-4
size: .
J: TRBJ1-1
CDR3: CASTGDGMNTEAFF
DNA: TGTGCCAGCACCGGGGACGGAATGAACACTGAAGCTTTCTTT